The source of this T cell receptor (beta chain) is a study of vaccination and CD4 T cells after COVID-19. Findings of the study overall: In median terms, SARS-CoV-2-reactive clonotypes went from approximately 21 to 38, a nonsignificant rise.

The assay that was used to sequence DNA from cultured CD4+ T cells was the Oncomine TCR Beta short-read assay. A single record per CDR3 protein comes from TCRdb applying MiXCR to the PCR reads. The table records over 14,000 distinct CDR3 sequences, approximately 52% of them present only once. Treatment defined: approximately 9-day PBMC culture with coronavirus spike peptide pools or control peptides (ViraFEST assay). The CDR3 totals 13 residues. Trimming shortened V by 0 bases and J by 3 bases, and 6 bases separated the two germline ends. Germline assignment: CDR1 SGHTA and CDR2 FQGNSA. As to this clonotype: Its antigen is not known.

The rearrangement joins TRBV7-2 to TRBJ2-7; no firm D call. This TCR was sampled from a human donor who had recovered from COVID-19. Sequenced input: CD4+ T cells from blood, cultured in vitro. CDR3 residues: CASSLAGNYEQYF. The CDR3, as DNA: TGTGCCAGCAGCTTAGCGGGGAACTACGAGCAGTACTTC.